The 29 T cell receptor beta chains below all came from one sample that was sequenced in a study of molecular identifiers for immune sequencing clone quantification. TCRdb re-analysed the PCR reads in MiXCR, keeping a single row per CDR3 protein. The table has about 65,000 distinct CDR3 sequences, about 18% seen once. Sequencing used naive CD8+ T cells from blood, with Jurkat cell RNA spiked in. Stated subset: FACS-sorted CD8+CD4-CCR7+CD45RA+ naive T cells. These receptors came from a human donor in good health. Some libraries in this study had Jurkat cell RNA spiked in.

Details on this clonotype: Since a much larger clone is just one base distant, this may be a read error. The chain recombines TRBV6-2 or TRBV6-3 with TRBJ2-7; D is perhaps TRBD1 (5 bases). Looked up from germline, CDR1 is MNHEY and CDR2 is SVGEGT. This CDR3 is 14 amino acids long. CDR3 sequence reads: CACRPPGPTYEQYF. The DNA for the CDR3 is TGTGCCTGCAGACCACCAGGGCCTACCTACGAGCAGTACTTC.

This clonotype was recorded once. The CDR3 region has the DNA TGTGCCAGCAGCCTCACCTCGGGCGGAGTGAGGACCTTC. This gives the protein CASSLTSGGVRTF. V and J are TRBV13 and TRBJ1-2; D unclear. V lost 5 bases, J lost 14 bases, and 21 bases lay in between. Germline CDR1 PRHDT, CDR2 FYEKMQ (reference sequence). There are 13 residues in the CDR3.

Worth noting for this clonotype: Mismatch with germline at one junction end may stem from a read error. The chain couples TRBV7-9 to TRBJ1-2, with D possibly matching TRBD1 (5 bases). From germline, CDR1 is SEHNR and CDR2 FQNEAQ (reference sequence). The CDR3 length is 15 residues. CDR3 bases: TGTGCCAGCAGCATAGTCGGGACTGTCCGGACTGGCTACGCCTTC. As protein: CASSIVGTVRTGYAF.

This clonotype appeared many times. This chain connects TRBV6-6 to TRBJ2-7; D unclear. The CDR3 consists of 11 residues. Trimming took off 4 bases at V and 6 bases at J, with 7 bases between the two ends. Germline V CDR1 and CDR2: MNHNY, SVGAGI (reference sequence). The CDR3 sequence is CASSSLGEQYF. CDR3 coding DNA: TGTGCCAGCAGTTCCTTGGGCGAGCAGTACTTC.

For this clonotype: The junction departs from germline at one end; a sequencing error may be responsible. The genes are TRBV10-2 and TRBJ2-1; D is undetermined. This CDR3 comprises 10 residues. Germline V gene sequence: CDR1 WSHSY, CDR2 SAAADI. The DNA of the CDR3 is TGCGCCAGCAGTGACATGGAGCGGTTCTTC. It specifies CASSDMERFF.

This clonotype has a handful of counts. A much larger clone is a single base away; this may be a read error. The CDR3 nucleotides read TGTGCCACCAGTGATTTCCCCCCCCCCTCAGGGGGGGCGCAGTATTTT. Protein sequence: CATSDFPPPSGGAQYF. This sequence joins TRBV24-1 and TRBJ2-3; tentatively, D is TRBD1 or TRBD2 (7 bases each). This CDR3 has 16 amino acids. CDR1 KGHDR and CDR2 SFDVKD come from the germline V gene. V lost 1 base, J lost 10 bases, and 20 bases lay in between.

This clonotype was recorded at least ten times. This chain joins TRBV11-3 and TRBJ2-1, with a tentative D call TRBD1 (6 bases). The germline V gene encodes CDR1 SGHNT and CDR2 YENEEA. The CDR3 is made up of 15 amino acids. V was shortened by 5 bases and J by 7 bases, with 18 bases between the two germline ends. The CDR3 region is CASSTRPPTGNEQFF. CDR3 nucleotides: TGTGCCAGCAGCACACGCCCACCTACAGGGAATGAGCAGTTCTTC.

This clonotype was observed a few times. A much larger clone is a single base away; this may be a read error. V gene TRBV7-9 combines with J gene TRBJ2-6, with D possibly TRBD2 on 5 matching bases. V was cut by 0 bases and J by 0 bases, with 12 bases left in between. Germline V gene sequence: CDR1 SEHNR, CDR2 FQNEAQ (reference sequence). This CDR3 has 18 residues. The CDR3 loop reads CASSLADWEVSGANVLTF. The CDR3 nucleotides are TGTGCCAGCAGCTTAGCGGACTGGGAAGTCTCTGGGGCCAACGTCCTGACTTTC.

This clonotype showed up just once. This may arise from a read error, as a much more abundant clone is one base away. V usage is TRBV28 and J usage is TRBJ2-2; no reliable D call. CDR3 size: 13 residues. Germline CDR1 is MDHEN and CDR2 is SYDVKM. The CDR3 sequence is CASSLGFTRELFF. Written as DNA, the CDR3 is TGTGCCAGCAGTTTAGGGTTCACCCGGGAGCTGTTTTTT.

The table lists this clonotype with many counts. This rearrangement joins TRBV7-9 to TRBJ2-3, with D tentatively TRBD2 (6 bases). Germline CDR1 reads SEHNR; CDR2 reads FQNEAQ (reference sequence). V was shortened by 6 bases and J by 2 bases, with 12 bases between the two germline ends. This CDR3 is built from 14 residues. The CDR3 coding sequence is TGTGCCAGCAGTCCGGGACTTTACACAGATACGCAGTATTTT. This sequence encodes CASSPGLYTDTQYF. The whole variable domain, remainder taken from reference TRBV7-9 and TRBJ2-3, is DTGVSQNPRHKITKRGQNVTFRCDPISEHNRLYWYRQTLGQGPEFLTYFQNEAQLEKSRLLSDRFSAERPKGSFSTLEIQRTEQGDSAMYLCASSPGLYTDTQYFGPGTRLTVL.

The chain has TRBV11-2 and TRBJ1-1; D is uncertain. This CDR3 has 15 residues. V was pared by 1 base and J by 1 base, with 10 bases between. In germline, CDR1 is SGHAT, CDR2 FQNNGV. This CDR3 reads CASSLAGLTNTEAFF. DNA of the CDR3: TGTGCCAGCAGCTTAGCCGGACTAACGAACACTGAAGCTTTCTTT.

In this sample, this clonotype turned up many times. This chain links TRBV24-1 with TRBJ2-3; 7 bases line up with TRBD1. V shed 4 bases, J shed 8 bases, and the junction held 11 bases outside the gene matches. Germline V CDR1 and CDR2: KGHDR, SFDVKD. The CDR3 runs to 15 residues. CDR3 DNA sequence: TGTGCCACCAGTGAGGTGACAGGGACATCAGCTACGCAGTATTTT. Its translation is CATSEVTGTSATQYF.

Comment on this clonotype: This may be a read error: a much more frequent sequence differs by one nucleotide. Without the conserved terminal phenylalanine or tryptophan, this CDR3 likely stems from a read error. This sequence joins TRBV7-9 and TRBJ2-1; D not resolved. The CDR3 has 13 amino acids. V shed 5 bases and J shed 0 bases, with 5 bases lying between them. Germline CDR1 SEHNR, CDR2 FQNEAQ (reference sequence). CDR3 nucleotide sequence: TGTGCCAGCAGCACAAGCTCCTACAATGAGCAGTTCCTC. Amino acid sequence: CASSTSSYNEQFL.

This clonotype was recorded many times. The chain employs TRBV5-4 and TRBJ2-7; D is tentatively TRBD1 or TRBD2 (7 bases each). CDR1 and CDR2 (germline): SGHNT, YYREEE (reference sequence). V was pared by 4 bases and J by 4 bases, with 24 bases between. The CDR3 runs 17 residues. This chain's CDR3 is CASSVGGGLPPGYEQYF. The CDR3 DNA sequence: TGTGCCAGCAGCGTGGGAGGGGGCTTACCCCCTGGGTACGAGCAGTACTTC.

This clonotype showed up many times. The rearrangement joins TRBV20-1 to TRBJ2-7, with D possibly called TRBD1 or TRBD2 (5 bases each). V was pared by 3 bases and J by 0 bases, with 15 bases between. The CDR3 consists of 15 residues. CDR1 DFQATT and CDR2 SNEGSKA come from the germline V gene (reference sequence). The CDR3 sequence: CSARPPGRVSYEQYF. As DNA, the CDR3 is TGCAGTGCTAGGCCTCCGGGGCGGGTCTCCTACGAGCAGTACTTC.

This clonotype was detected ten times or more. This chain links TRBV4-1 with TRBJ2-7; D gene unclear. The CDR3 covers 14 residues. Germline values: CDR1 MGHRA, CDR2 YSYEKL. Trimming took 0 bases from V and 5 from J, leaving 11 bases between them. The CDR3 protein is CASSQDPGFDEQYF. Here the CDR3 DNA reads TGCGCCAGCAGCCAAGACCCCGGTTTCGACGAGCAGTACTTC.

The sample holds many counts of this clonotype. V is TRBV11-2 and J is TRBJ2-3; 8 bases are a match to TRBD2. This CDR3 is built from 12 residues. In germline, CDR1 is SGHAT, CDR2 FQNNGV. Trimming removed 10 bases from V and 3 bases from J; junction bases left unmatched: 3. CDR3 sequence reads: CATSGGTDTQYF. CDR3 coding DNA: TGTGCCACAAGCGGGGGTACAGATACGCAGTATTTT. Filled out from reference TRBV11-2 and TRBJ2-3, the complete variable domain reads EAGVAQSPRYKIIEKRQSVAFWCNPISGHATLYWYQQILGQGPKLLIQFQNNGVVDDSQLPKDRFSAERLKGVDSTLKIQPAKLEDSAVYLCATSGGTDTQYFGPGTRLTVL.

In its sample, this clonotype was seen many times. This chain's CDR3 is CAISESRGYEQYF. The CDR3 coding sequence is TGTGCCATCAGTGAGTCGAGGGGCTACGAGCAGTACTTC. The chain couples TRBV10-3 to TRBJ2-7; D is perhaps TRBD1 or TRBD2 (5 bases each). CDR1 ENHRY and CDR2 SYGVKD come from the germline V gene. The V gene lost 0 bases and the J gene lost 3 bases, with 6 bases spanning the gap. The CDR3 sequence is 13 residues long.

The table lists this clonotype with many counts. The chain recombines TRBV25-1 with TRBJ2-7; D not resolved. CDR1 MGHDK and CDR2 SYGVNS come from the germline V gene. Trimming removed 1 base from V and 6 bases from J, with 10 bases in between. The CDR3 extends over 13 amino acids. This CDR3 is CASSESGSGEQYF. The CDR3 DNA is TGTGCCAGCAGTGAATCCGGGTCTGGCGAGCAGTACTTC.

The rearrangement uses TRBV10-2 and TRBJ2-5; TRBD2 matches 12 bases. There are 15 residues in the CDR3. V shed 6 bases and J 3 bases; nucleotides not matched to a gene: 5. Germline V CDR1 and CDR2: WSHSY, SAAADI. The CDR3 DNA reads as TGCGCCAGCAGGAGGACTAGCGGGAAAAAAGAGACCCAGTACTTC. This translates into CASRRTSGKKETQYF.

This clonotype is medium-sized within its sample. The J gene is TRBJ2-3, the V gene TRBV4-3; 10 nucleotides match TRBD2. Germline V gene data show CDR1 as LGHNA and CDR2 as YSLEER. V shed 3 bases, J shed 0 bases, and the junction held 9 bases outside the gene matches. This CDR3 is built from 18 residues. The chain's CDR3 is CASSQDRTSGTSTDTQYF. The CDR3 bases are TGCGCCAGCAGCCAGGACCGGACTAGCGGAACTAGCACAGATACGCAGTATTTT.

About this clonotype: This may come from a read error, since a much larger clone is one base off. CDR3 protein: CASSLRGGTDMQYF. For the CDR3, the DNA is TGCGCCAGCAGCTTACGGGGGGGCACAGATATGCAGTATTTT. This sequence joins TRBV5-1 and TRBJ2-3; TRBD2 agrees at 8 bases. CDR1 and CDR2 from the germline V gene are SGHRS and YFSETQ. The CDR3 is 14 residues long.

Concerning this clonotype itself: A read error is possible here, since a much larger clone lies one base away. The chain uses TRBV7-2 and TRBJ1-5; TRBD1 matches at 11 bases. This CDR3 is 15 amino acids long. From germline, CDR1 is SGHTA and CDR2 FQGNSA. CDR3 protein: CASSLRTGGNQPLHF. CDR3 nucleotides: TGTGCCAGCAGCTTAAGGACAGGGGGCAATCAGCCCCTGCATTTT.

This clonotype was observed many times. The chain combines TRBV6-5 with TRBJ2-3, with D possibly matching TRBD2 (6 bases). Trimming shortened V by 0 bases and J by 3 bases, and 16 bases separated the two germline ends. Germline values: CDR1 MNHEY, CDR2 SVGAGI. This CDR3 is built from 17 residues. The CDR3 sequence: CASSYSQLGGLTDTQYF. The CDR3 DNA is TGTGCCAGCAGTTACTCCCAGCTGGGGGGTCTAACAGATACGCAGTATTTT.

There are many counts of this clonotype. The J gene is TRBJ2-3, the V gene TRBV7-9; no clear D. This CDR3 is built from 12 residues. V was shortened by 5 bases and J by 4 bases, with 7 bases between the two germline ends. Germline CDR1 and CDR2: SEHNR and FQNEAQ (reference sequence). This chain's CDR3 is CASSPHADTQYF. The CDR3, as DNA: TGTGCCAGCAGCCCTCACGCAGATACGCAGTATTTT.

Concerning this clonotype: A read error may be the cause here, since a much bigger clone is one base away. J is TRBJ2-7 and V is TRBV5-6; D not resolved. Per the germline V gene, CDR1 is SGHDT and CDR2 is YYEEEE. This CDR3 is built from 11 residues. CDR3: CASSLGAEQHF. CDR3 in DNA: TGTGCCAGCAGCTTGGGGGCCGAGCAGCACTTC.

This clonotype was seen many times. The J gene is TRBJ2-7, the V gene TRBV28; TRBD2 is a possible D gene (5 bases). Germline V gene sequence: CDR1 MDHEN, CDR2 SYDVKM. The V and J ends lost 6 bases and 5 bases respectively, with 8 bases between them. The CDR3 runs to 11 residues. The DNA of the CDR3 is TGTGCCAGCAGCCTCGGGAACGAGCAGTACTTC. Its protein is CASSLGNEQYF.

About this clonotype itself: This may arise from a read error, as a much more abundant clone is one base away. The V and J genes are TRBV10-1 and TRBJ2-7, with a weak D call TRBD2 (6 bases). The CDR3 is 14 residues long. Germline values: CDR1 WNHNN, CDR2 SYGVQD (reference sequence). Trimming pared 11 bases from V and 9 bases from J, leaving 26 bases between. Here the CDR3 reads CAGPLDGGNYVQYF. The CDR3 bases are TGCGCCGGACCACTGGACGGGGGTAATTATGTGCAGTACTTC.

For this clonotype: A much larger clone lies one base from this, so it may be a read error. The chain couples TRBV5-1 to TRBJ1-1; D possibly corresponds to TRBD1 (6 bases). There are 14 residues in the CDR3. The germline V gene encodes CDR1 SGHRS and CDR2 YFSETQ. V lost 4 bases and J lost 4, with 14 bases in between. Written as DNA, the CDR3 is TGCGCCAGCAGCGGAGGACAGATGAGCACTGAAGCTTTCTTT. Its protein product is CASSGGQMSTEAFF.